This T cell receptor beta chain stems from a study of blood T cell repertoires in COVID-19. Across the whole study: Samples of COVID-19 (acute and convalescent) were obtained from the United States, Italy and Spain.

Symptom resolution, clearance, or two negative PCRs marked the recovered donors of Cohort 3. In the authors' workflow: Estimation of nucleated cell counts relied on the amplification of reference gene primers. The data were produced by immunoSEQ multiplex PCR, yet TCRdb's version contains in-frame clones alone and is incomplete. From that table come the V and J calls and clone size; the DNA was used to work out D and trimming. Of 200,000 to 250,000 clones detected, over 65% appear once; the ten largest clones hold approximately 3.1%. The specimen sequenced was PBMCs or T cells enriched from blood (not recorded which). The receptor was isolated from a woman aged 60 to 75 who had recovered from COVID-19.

The CDR3 coding sequence is TGCAGTGCTAGTAGCGGGGGTGGGGAAAATACGCAGTATTTT. Translated, it gives CSASSGGGENTQYF. This chain links TRBV20-1 with TRBJ2-3, with 9 bases fitting TRBD2. The germline V gene has CDR1 DFQATT and CDR2 SNEGSKA (reference sequence). The CDR3 is 14 residues long. The ends lost 3 bases at V and 7 bases at J; junction bases unmatched: 8.